The sequence of this TCR beta chain was determined in a study of blood T cell repertoires in COVID-19. Across the study: The origin of the acute and convalescent COVID-19 samples was the United States, Italy and Spain. Sources were T cells, B-cell-depleted T cells, or PBMCs; the material itself was cDNA or gDNA.

Seattle patients were enrolled during active infection and followed longitudinally. The V and J ends lost 4 bases and 5 bases respectively, with 10 bases between them. Germline V gene lookup returns CDR1 SGHDT and CDR2 YYEEEE. The CDR3 loop spans 12 amino acids. The repertoire was sequenced with immunoSEQ multiplex PCR; TCRdb's copy has only in-frame clones and lacks some. Found here are roughly 330,000 clones, about 91% of them singletons; the top ten hold 9.9%. This sequence was found in a man in his thirties or forties with COVID-19, enrolled during active disease. The chain couples TRBV5-6 to TRBJ2-7; weak D call: TRBD2 (5 bases). What was sequenced was peripheral blood. The CDR3 loop is CASSTWRNEQYF. The CDR3 bases are TGTGCCAGCAGCACCTGGAGGAACGAGCAGTACTTC. The variable domain in full, with the rest retrieved from reference TRBV5-6 and TRBJ2-7, is DAGVTQSPTHLIKTRGQQVTLRCSPKSGHDTVSWYQQALGQGPQFIFQYYEEEERQRGNFPDRFSGHQFPNYSSELNVNALLLGDSALYLCASSTWRNEQYFGPGTRLTVT.